This T cell receptor (beta chain) was retrieved from a study of beta chain features in type 1 diabetes. Study information: Age and gender were similar between patients and healthy donors, as were cell yields.

Points on this clone: What it recognizes is unknown.

The isolated RNA, all of it, was reverse transcribed, so expressed TCRB transcripts were what got sequenced. Libraries were prepared by immunoSEQ multiplex PCR; TCRdb keeps only in-frame clonotypes and omits some of them. The table has a few hundred thousand clones, 9.6% seen once. Study results and caveats: With patients and controls alike, PCR might favor shorter templates to an equal degree. Researchers report that Type 1 diabetes patients had moderately but significantly shorter TCRB CDR3s across all four CD4+ subsets.

Germline loops: CDR1 MGHDK, CDR2 SYGVNS. This CDR3 has 17 amino acids. The V and J ends lost 2 bases and 0 bases respectively, with 14 bases between them. The chain couples TRBV25-1 to TRBJ2-1; D not resolved. The sequencing sample was made of central memory CD4+ T cells from blood. The receptor comes from a young man with type 1 diabetes. The CDR3 spells CASSEVVGRSSYNEQFF. The CDR3 DNA sequence: TGTGCCAGCAGTGAAGTAGTTGGCAGGAGCTCCTACAATGAGCAGTTCTTC.